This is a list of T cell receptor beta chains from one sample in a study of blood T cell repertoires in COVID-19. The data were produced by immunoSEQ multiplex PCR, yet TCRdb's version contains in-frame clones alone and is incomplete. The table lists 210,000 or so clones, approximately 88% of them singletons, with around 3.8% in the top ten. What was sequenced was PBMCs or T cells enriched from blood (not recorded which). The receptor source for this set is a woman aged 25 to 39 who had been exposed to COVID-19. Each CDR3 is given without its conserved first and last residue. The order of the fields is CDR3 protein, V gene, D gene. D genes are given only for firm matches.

CDR3: ASSQSTEYTGELF
V: TRBV4-2
D: NA

CDR3: ASSLVAGGSSIAGNTIY
V: TRBV5-1
D: TRBD1

CDR3: ASSRGLAGGLYNEQF
V: TRBV5-6
D: TRBD2

CDR3: ASSEVLSAGGYT
V: TRBV6-4
D: NA

CDR3: ASSNTLPSGTGELF
V: TRBV19
D: TRBD2

CDR3: AWSVHREGSPLH
V: TRBV30
D: NA

CDR3: ASSASPGLAGDPRGEQY
V: TRBV2
D: TRBD2

CDR3: ASSSTGGESGNTIY
V: TRBV5-6
D: TRBD1

CDR3: ASSLDTGVGFNEQF
V: TRBV5-1
D: TRBD1

CDR3: ASSLNGRFNQPQH
V: TRBV5-1
D: NA

CDR3: ASRRTPRPYNSPLH
V: TRBV2
D: NA

CDR3: ASSFAGGRTGELF
V: TRBV5-6
D: TRBD2